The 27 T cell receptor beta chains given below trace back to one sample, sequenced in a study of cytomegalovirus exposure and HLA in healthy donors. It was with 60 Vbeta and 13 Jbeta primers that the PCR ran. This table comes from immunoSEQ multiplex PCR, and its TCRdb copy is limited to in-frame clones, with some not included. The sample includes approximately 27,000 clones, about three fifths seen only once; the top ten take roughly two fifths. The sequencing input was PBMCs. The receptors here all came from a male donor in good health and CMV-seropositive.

The CDR3 loop reads CASSLLGRANTEAFF. The CDR3 DNA reads TGTGCCAGCTCATTACTAGGGAGGGCGAACACTGAAGCTTTCTTT. The rearrangement uses TRBV18 and TRBJ1-1; D ambiguous. Germline CDR1 is KGHSH and CDR2 is LQKENI. The CDR3 runs to 15 residues. V was shortened by 5 bases and J by 1 base, with 14 bases between the two germline ends.

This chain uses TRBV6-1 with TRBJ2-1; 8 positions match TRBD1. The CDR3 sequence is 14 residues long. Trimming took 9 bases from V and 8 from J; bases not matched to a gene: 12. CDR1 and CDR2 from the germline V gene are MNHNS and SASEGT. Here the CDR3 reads CASSRAGGWDEQFF. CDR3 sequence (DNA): TGTGCCAGTTCGCGGGCAGGGGGCTGGGATGAGCAGTTCTTC.

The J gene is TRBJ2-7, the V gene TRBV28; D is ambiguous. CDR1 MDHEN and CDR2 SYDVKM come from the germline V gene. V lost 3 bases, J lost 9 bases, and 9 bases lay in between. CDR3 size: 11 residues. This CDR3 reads CASSLSRLQYF. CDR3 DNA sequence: TGTGCCAGCAGTTTGTCTAGACTGCAGTACTTC. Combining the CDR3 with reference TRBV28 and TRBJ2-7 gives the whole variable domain DVKVTQSSRYLVKRTGEKVFLECVQDMDHENMFWYRQDPGLGLRLIYFSYDVKMKEKGDIPEGYSVSREKKERFSLILESASTNQTSMYLCASSLSRLQYFGPGTRLTVT.

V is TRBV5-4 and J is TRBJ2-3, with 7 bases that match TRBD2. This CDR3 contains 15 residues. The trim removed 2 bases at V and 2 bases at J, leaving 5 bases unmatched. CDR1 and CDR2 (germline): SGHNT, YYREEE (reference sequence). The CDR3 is CASSLPGTNTDTQYF. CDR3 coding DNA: TGTGCCAGCAGCTTACCCGGGACTAACACAGATACGCAGTATTTT. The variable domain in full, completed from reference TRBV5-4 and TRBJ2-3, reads ETGVTQSPTHLIKTRGQQVTLRCSSQSGHNTVSWYQQALGQGPQFIFQYYREEENGRGNFPPRFSGLQFPNYSSELNVNALELDDSALYLCASSLPGTNTDTQYFGPGTRLTVL.

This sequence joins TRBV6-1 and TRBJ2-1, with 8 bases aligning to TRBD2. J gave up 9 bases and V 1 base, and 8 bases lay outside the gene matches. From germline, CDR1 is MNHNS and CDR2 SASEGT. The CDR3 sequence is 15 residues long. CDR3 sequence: CASSEDDGRATEQFF. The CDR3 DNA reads TGTGCCAGCAGTGAAGATGACGGGAGGGCCACTGAGCAGTTCTTC.

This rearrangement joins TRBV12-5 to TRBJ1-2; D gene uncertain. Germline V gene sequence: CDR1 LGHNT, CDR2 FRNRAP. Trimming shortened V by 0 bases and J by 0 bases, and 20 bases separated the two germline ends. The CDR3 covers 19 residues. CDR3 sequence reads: CASGLVRRPGRVANYGYTF. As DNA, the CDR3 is TGTGCTAGTGGTTTGGTACGCCGACCTGGTCGGGTAGCTAACTATGGCTACACCTTC. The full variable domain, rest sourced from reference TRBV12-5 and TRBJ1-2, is DARVTQTPRHKVTEMGQEVTMRCQPILGHNTVFWYRQTMMQGLELLAYFRNRAPLDDSGMPKDRFSAEMPDATLATLKIQPSEPRDSAVYFCASGLVRRPGRVANYGYTFGSGTRLTVV.

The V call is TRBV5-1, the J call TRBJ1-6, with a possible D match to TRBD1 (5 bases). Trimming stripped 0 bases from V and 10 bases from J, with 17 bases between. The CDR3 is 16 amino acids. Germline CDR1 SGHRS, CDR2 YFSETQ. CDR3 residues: CASSLALGQGSSPLHF. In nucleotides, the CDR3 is TGCGCCAGCAGCTTGGCCTTGGGGCAGGGCTCCTCACCCCTCCACTTT.

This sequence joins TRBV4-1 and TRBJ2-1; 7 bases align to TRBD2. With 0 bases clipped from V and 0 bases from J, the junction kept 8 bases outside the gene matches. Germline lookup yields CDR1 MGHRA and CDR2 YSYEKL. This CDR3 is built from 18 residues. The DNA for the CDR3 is TGCGCCAGCAGCCAAGAAGTCCTAGCGGAGATCTCCTACAATGAGCAGTTCTTC. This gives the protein CASSQEVLAEISYNEQFF.

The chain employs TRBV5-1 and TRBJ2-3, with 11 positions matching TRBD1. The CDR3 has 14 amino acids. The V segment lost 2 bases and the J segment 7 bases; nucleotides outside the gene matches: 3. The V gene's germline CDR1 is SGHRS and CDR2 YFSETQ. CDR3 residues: CASSFGQGAYTQYF. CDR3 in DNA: TGCGCCAGCAGCTTCGGACAGGGGGCATATACGCAGTATTTT.

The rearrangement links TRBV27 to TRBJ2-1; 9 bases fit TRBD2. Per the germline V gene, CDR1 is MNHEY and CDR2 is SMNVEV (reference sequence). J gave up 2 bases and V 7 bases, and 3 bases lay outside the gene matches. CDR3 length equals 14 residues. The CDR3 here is CASKTSGAYNEQFF. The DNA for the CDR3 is TGTGCCAGCAAGACTAGCGGAGCCTACAATGAGCAGTTCTTC.

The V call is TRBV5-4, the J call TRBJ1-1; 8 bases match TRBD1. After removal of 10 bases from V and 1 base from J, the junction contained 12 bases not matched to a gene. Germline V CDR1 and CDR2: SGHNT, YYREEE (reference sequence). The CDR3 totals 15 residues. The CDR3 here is CAAGGRGLSNTEAFF. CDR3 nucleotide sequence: TGTGCCGCCGGGGGCAGGGGGCTGTCGAACACTGAAGCTTTCTTT.

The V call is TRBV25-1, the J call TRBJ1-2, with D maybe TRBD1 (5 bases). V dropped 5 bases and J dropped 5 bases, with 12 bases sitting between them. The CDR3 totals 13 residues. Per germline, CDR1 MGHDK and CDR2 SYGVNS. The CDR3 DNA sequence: TGTGCCAGCAGTCCGGGACTGTCTTATGGCTACACCTTC. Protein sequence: CASSPGLSYGYTF.

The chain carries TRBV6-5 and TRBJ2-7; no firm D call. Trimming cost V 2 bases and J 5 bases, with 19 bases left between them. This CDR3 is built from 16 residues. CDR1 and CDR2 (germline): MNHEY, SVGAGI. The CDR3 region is CASSYVREVEVDEQYF. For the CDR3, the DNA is TGTGCCAGCAGTTACGTCAGAGAAGTTGAGGTTGACGAGCAGTACTTC.

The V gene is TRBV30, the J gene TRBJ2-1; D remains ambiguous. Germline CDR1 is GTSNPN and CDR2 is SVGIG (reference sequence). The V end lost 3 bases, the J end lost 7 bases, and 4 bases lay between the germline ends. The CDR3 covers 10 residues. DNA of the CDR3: TGTGCCTGGAGCCTTAATGAGCAGTTCTTC. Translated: CAWSLNEQFF.

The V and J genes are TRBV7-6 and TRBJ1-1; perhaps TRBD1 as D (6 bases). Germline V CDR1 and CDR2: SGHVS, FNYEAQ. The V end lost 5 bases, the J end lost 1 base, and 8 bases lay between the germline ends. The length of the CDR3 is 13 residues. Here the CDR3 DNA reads TGTGCCAGCAGCCGACAGGAGAACACTGAAGCTTTCTTT. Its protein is CASSRQENTEAFF.

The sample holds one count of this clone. The CDR3 spells CASSQDRGSGNTIYF. The CDR3 DNA sequence: TGCGCCAGCAGCCAAGACAGGGGGTCTGGAAACACCATATATTTT. The chain recombines TRBV4-1 with TRBJ1-3, with TRBD1 matching 7 bases. The V segment lost 0 bases and the J segment 1 base; nucleotides outside the gene matches: 0. Germline V gene data show CDR1 as MGHRA and CDR2 as YSYEKL. This CDR3 spans 15 amino acids.

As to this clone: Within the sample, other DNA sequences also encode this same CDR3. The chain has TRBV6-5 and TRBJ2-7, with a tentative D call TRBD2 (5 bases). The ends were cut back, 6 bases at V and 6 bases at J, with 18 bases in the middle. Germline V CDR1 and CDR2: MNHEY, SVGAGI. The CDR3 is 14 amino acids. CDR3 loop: CASRPPLGDGEQYF. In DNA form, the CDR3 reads TGTGCCAGCAGGCCACCACTAGGCGACGGCGAGCAGTACTTC.

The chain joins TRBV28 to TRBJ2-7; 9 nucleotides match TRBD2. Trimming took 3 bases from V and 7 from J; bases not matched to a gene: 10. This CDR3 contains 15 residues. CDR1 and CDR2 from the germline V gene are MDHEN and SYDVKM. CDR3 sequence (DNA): TGTGCCAGCAGTTTTCTGGCGGGAGGGCTTCAAGAGCAGTACTTC. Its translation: CASSFLAGGLQEQYF.

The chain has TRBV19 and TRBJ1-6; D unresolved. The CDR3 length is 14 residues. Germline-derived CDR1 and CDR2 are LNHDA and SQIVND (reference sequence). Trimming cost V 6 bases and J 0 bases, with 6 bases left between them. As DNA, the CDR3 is TGTGCCAGTAGCGCGGGCTCCTATAATTCACCCCTCCACTTT. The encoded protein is CASSAGSYNSPLHF. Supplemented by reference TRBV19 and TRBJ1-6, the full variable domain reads DGGITQSPKYLFRKEGQNVTLSCEQNLNHDAMYWYRQDPGQGLRLIYYSQIVNDFQKGDIAEGYSVSREKKESFPLTVTSAQKNPTAFYLCASSAGSYNSPLHFGNGTRLTVT.

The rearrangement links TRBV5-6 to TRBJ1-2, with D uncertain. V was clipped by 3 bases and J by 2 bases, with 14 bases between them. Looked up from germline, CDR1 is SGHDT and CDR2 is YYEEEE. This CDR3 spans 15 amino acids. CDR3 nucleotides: TGTGCCAGCAGCTCCTTCCAACTGAGAAACTATGGCTACACCTTC. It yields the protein CASSSFQLRNYGYTF. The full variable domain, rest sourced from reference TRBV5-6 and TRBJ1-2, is DAGVTQSPTHLIKTRGQQVTLRCSPKSGHDTVSWYQQALGQGPQFIFQYYEEEERQRGNFPDRFSGHQFPNYSSELNVNALLLGDSALYLCASSSFQLRNYGYTFGSGTRLTVV.

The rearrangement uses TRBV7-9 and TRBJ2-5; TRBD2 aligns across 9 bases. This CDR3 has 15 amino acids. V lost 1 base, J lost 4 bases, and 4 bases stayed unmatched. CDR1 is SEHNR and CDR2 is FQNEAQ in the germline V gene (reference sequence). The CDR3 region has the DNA TGTGCCAGCAGCTTAGGTCTGACTAGCGGAGAGACCCAGTACTTC. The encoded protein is CASSLGLTSGETQYF. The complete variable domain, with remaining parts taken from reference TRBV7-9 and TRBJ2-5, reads DTGVSQNPRHKITKRGQNVTFRCDPISEHNRLYWYRQTLGQGPEFLTYFQNEAQLEKSRLLSDRFSAERPKGSFSTLEIQRTEQGDSAMYLCASSLGLTSGETQYFGPGTRLLVL.

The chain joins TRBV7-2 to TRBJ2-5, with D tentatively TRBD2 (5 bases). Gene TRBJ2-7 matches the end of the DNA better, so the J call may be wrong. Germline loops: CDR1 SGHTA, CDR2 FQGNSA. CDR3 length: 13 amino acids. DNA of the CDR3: TGTGCCAGCAGCCTTACTAGCTCCTACGAGCAGTACTTC. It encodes CASSLTSSYEQYF.

This CDR3 is CSVQQGRGEAFF. In nucleotides, the CDR3 is TGCAGCGTCCAGCAGGGTCGCGGTGAAGCTTTCTTT. The chain recombines TRBV29-1 with TRBJ1-1; tentatively, D is TRBD1 (5 bases). CDR3 length equals 12 residues. The V gene lost 6 bases and the J gene lost 7 bases, with 15 bases spanning the gap. Per the germline V gene, CDR1 is SQVTM and CDR2 is ANQGSEA.

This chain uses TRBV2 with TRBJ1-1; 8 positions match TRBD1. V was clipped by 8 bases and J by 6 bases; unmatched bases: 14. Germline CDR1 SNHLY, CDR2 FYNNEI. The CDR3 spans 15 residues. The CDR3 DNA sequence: TGTGCCAGCCTCTGGCAGGGGGCGATTAGGTCTGAAGCTTTCTTT. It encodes CASLWQGAIRSEAFF.

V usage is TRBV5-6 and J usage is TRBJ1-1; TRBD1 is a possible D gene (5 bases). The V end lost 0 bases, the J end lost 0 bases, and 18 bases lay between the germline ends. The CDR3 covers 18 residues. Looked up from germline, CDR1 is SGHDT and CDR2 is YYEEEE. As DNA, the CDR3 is TGTGCCAGCAGCTTGGCTGGGGGGTGGGTGTTCCTGAACACTGAAGCTTTCTTT. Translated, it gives CASSLAGGWVFLNTEAFF.

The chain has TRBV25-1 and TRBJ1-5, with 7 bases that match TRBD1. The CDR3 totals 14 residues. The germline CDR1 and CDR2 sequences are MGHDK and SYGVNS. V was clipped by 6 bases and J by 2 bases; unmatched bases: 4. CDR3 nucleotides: TGTGCCAGCAGCCAGGGGGACGGCAATCAGCCCCAGCATTTT. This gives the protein CASSQGDGNQPQHF.

CDR3 DNA sequence: TGTGCCAGTACTTTGGGGCCCAGCACAGATACGCAGTATTTT. This gives the protein CASTLGPSTDTQYF. This sequence joins TRBV19 and TRBJ2-3, with D possibly TRBD1 on 5 matching bases. The V gene lost 7 bases and the J gene lost 0 bases, with 11 bases spanning the gap. The CDR3 runs to 14 residues. The germline V gene has CDR1 LNHDA and CDR2 SQIVND (reference sequence).